This T cell receptor beta chain stems from a study of vaccination and CD4 T cells after COVID-19. Study-level information: A median of around 70 days (range 14 to 241) separated dose two from the taking of post-vaccine samples. The peptides that stimulated the cells were overlapping spike peptides from SARS-CoV-2, HCoV-NL63, HCoV-OC43 and HCoV-229E.

Treatment noted: approximately nine-day PBMC culture with coronavirus spike peptide pools or control peptides (ViraFEST assay). Collection of the unexposed donor's CD4+ T cells took place before the COVID-19 pandemic (2011-2018). Via ViraFEST, peptide pools expanded antigen-specific T cells before TCR sequencing. Sequenced with the Oncomine TCR Beta short-read assay was DNA taken from cultured CD4+ T cells. Investigators obtained genomic DNA by extraction from cultured CD4+ T cells. TCRdb called the PCR reads again in MiXCR, with one record for every CDR3 protein. The sample contains thousands of distinct CDR3 sequences, around a third of which appear only once. The junction had 8 bases not matched to a gene; V was cut back by 3 bases and J by 9 bases. The CDR3 totals 14 residues. In germline, CDR1 is ENHRY, CDR2 SYGVKD. Study results and limitations: Convalescent patients gained a median around 87% of their reactive clones only post-vaccination.

As regards this clonotype: Its specificity is not known.

This clonotype originated in a human donor in good health. Input material: CD4+ T cells from blood, cultured in vitro. V is TRBV10-3 and J is TRBJ2-1, with 7 bases identical to TRBD2. This CDR3 reads CAISDKRGGREQFF. The CDR3 DNA is TGTGCCATCAGTGATAAGAGGGGAGGGCGTGAGCAGTTCTTC.